Listed here are 6 T cell receptor beta chains from one sample, sequenced in a study of T cells in women clearing cervical HPV infection. Assay used: immunoSEQ multiplex PCR; TCRdb lists only in-frame clones, some missing. Its listing shows tens of thousands of clones. Sequencing was carried out using blood buffy coat. The receptors were gathered from a woman between 18 and 70 years old with a cervical HPV16 infection that either progressed to CIN3+ or cleared (not recorded which).

Comment on this clone: Read data end 3 residues before the CDR3 end; the end is taken from the germline J gene. The rearrangement uses TRBV18 and TRBJ2-3; TRBD1 might be the D (7 bases). V lost 6 bases and J lost 4, with 11 bases in between. The CDR3 has 13 amino acids. Germline V CDR1 and CDR2: KGHSH, LQKENI. The CDR3 sequence: CASSTGEADTQYF. The sequenced CDR3 bases are TGTGCCAGCTCTACAGGGGAGGCAGATACG.

The CDR3: CASSWPGNGYTF. Incomplete CDR3 DNA: TGTGCCAGTAGTTGGCCGGGGAATGGC. The chain has TRBV19 and TRBJ1-2; D call uncertain. The DNA ends 3 residues before the CDR3 does, and the rest of the CDR3 is filled in from the germline J gene. Germline V CDR1 and CDR2: LNHDA, SQIVND (reference sequence). V shed 5 bases and J shed 6 bases, with 10 bases lying between them. This CDR3 is built from 12 residues.

Concerning this clone itself: The read gets to within 3 residues of the CDR3 end, and the germline J gene fills in the rest. The chain recombines TRBV14 with TRBJ1-2; D may be TRBD1 (5 bases). This CDR3 comprises 12 residues. Trimming pared 5 bases from V and 4 bases from J, leaving 8 bases between. From germline, CDR1 is SGHDN and CDR2 FVKESK. The CDR3 spells CASSAGFYGYTF. CDR3 bases read: TGTGCCAGCAGCGCAGGGTTCTATGGC. The whole variable domain, remainder taken from reference TRBV14 and TRBJ1-2, is EAGVTQFPSHSVIEKGQTVTLRCDPISGHDNLYWYRRVMGKEIKFLLHFVKESKQDESGMPNNRFLAERTGGTYSTLKVQPAELEDSGVYFCASSAGFYGYTFGSGTRLTVV.

Points on this clone: The CDR3 goes on 3 residues after the read ends, and that part is filled in from the germline J gene. The genes are TRBV5-4 and TRBJ1-1; TRBD1 matches 10 bases. CDR1 and CDR2 (germline): SGHNT, YYREEE (reference sequence). The CDR3 has 14 amino acids. Trimming removed 5 bases from V and 3 bases from J; junction bases left unmatched: 4. The CDR3 region is CASRRTGGDTEAFF. CDR3 DNA (partial): TGTGCCAGCAGACGGACAGGGGGAGACACTGAA.

Comments on this clone: The read ends 3 residues shy of where the CDR3 ends; the end is completed using the germline J gene. V is TRBV30 and J is TRBJ2-3, with TRBD1 identical over 8 bases. Unmatched junction bases numbered 5, after V lost 3 bases and J lost 0 bases. This CDR3 has 15 residues. CDR1 and CDR2 from the germline V gene are GTSNPN and SVGIG (reference sequence). The CDR3 DNA, read in part, is TGTGCCTGGAGGCAACAGGGGGAAAGCACAGATACG. Translating it yields CAWRQQGESTDT. The entire CDR3 is CAWRQQGESTDTQYF.

Turning to this clone: The sequence runs out 3 residues before the end of the CDR3; the remainder is reconstructed from the germline J gene. The J gene is TRBJ2-1, the V gene TRBV11-1, with D unclear. There are 15 residues in the CDR3. CDR1 SGHAT and CDR2 FQDESV come from the germline V gene (reference sequence). V was clipped by 2 bases and J by 2 bases, with 10 bases between them. The CDR3: CASSLRVNAYNEQFF. The sequenced part of the CDR3 DNA is TGTGCCAGCAGCTTAAGGGTTAACGCCTACAATGAG.